One T cell receptor beta chain is described in this entry. The source of the sample is a study of CD8 T cells in Susac syndrome. V was pared by 3 bases and J by 2 bases, with 21 bases between. CDR1 is SNHLY and CDR2 is FYNNEI in the germline V gene. The CDR3 runs 18 residues. It was with random hexamers that about 0.45 to 1 ug RNA was reverse transcribed. One entry per CDR3 protein, called by TCRdb with MiXCR from the immunoSEQ multiplex PCR reads. The table shows approximately 120,000 distinct CDR3 sequences, with 90% to 96% occurring only once. The rearrangement uses TRBV2 and TRBJ2-3, with D perhaps given as TRBD1 or TRBD2 (5 bases each). The sequence was collected from a human donor in good health. Sequencing input: CD4+ T cells from PBMCs. The chain's CDR3 is CASSDSGSAVRVTDTQYF. CDR3 sequence (DNA): TGTGCCAGCAGTGATTCAGGGTCGGCTGTGAGGGTCACAGATACGCAGTATTTT.